This TCR beta chain came from a study of T cell repertoires in cytomegalovirus infection. Study background: Recently described HLA-C-restricted plus well-studied HLA-B-restricted CMV epitopes were used. CMV infection together with matching HLA type was indicated by public TCR beta signatures. Study observations and caveats: HLA-C-restricted CMV clonotypes gave the most frequent clonotype in two of eight donors. Cumulative frequency of public TCR beta families picked out carriers of CMV plus the relevant HLA.

Only a few counts were recorded for this clonotype. The antigen is unknown. TCRdb used MiXCR to reprocess the reads, holding one entry per CDR3 protein. The table has about 830,000 distinct CDR3 sequences, less than 35% seen once. From germline, CDR1 is SQVTM and CDR2 ANQGSEA. Trimming at V came to 2 bases and at J to 8 bases, leaving 5 bases not matched to a gene. The CDR3 spans 13 residues. Sequenced here: cultured CD8+ T cells from PBMCs, sampled from culture after CMV antigen stimulation. This sequence was found in a human donor in good health (CMV status not recorded). Some clones in this sample may be carry-over from other donors' samples. V gene TRBV29-1 combines with J gene TRBJ1-4, with 7 bases aligning to TRBD1. Written as DNA, the CDR3 is TGCAGCGTTGAAAAGGGGGCCCCAGAAAAACTGTTTTTT. This encodes CSVEKGAPEKLFF.